These 27 T cell receptor beta chains were all obtained from the same sample, sequenced in a study of OX40 agonist ivuxolimab in advanced cancers. The repertoire was sequenced with immunoSEQ multiplex PCR; TCRdb's copy has only in-frame clones and lacks some. The sample holds 60,000 to 85,000 clones, around 94% seen once. This specimen consisted of CD4+ or CD8+ T cells sorted from blood, obtained in a trial of the OX40 agonist ivuxolimab. Every receptor here comes from an adult with an advanced solid tumor such as melanoma, head and neck, liver or kidney cancer.

This clone came up once. This chain connects TRBV4-1 to TRBJ1-3; 9 bases match TRBD1. V trimming: 3 bases; J trimming: 6 bases; junction bases outside the gene matches: 12. Germline V gives CDR1 MGHRA, CDR2 YSYEKL. This CDR3 has 17 amino acids. The CDR3: CASSQQPGQGSQNTIYF. The DNA of the CDR3 is TGCGCCAGCAGCCAGCAGCCCGGACAGGGGTCTCAAAACACCATATATTTT.

This sequence joins TRBV19 and TRBJ1-5, with 8 bases identical to TRBD1. Germline-derived CDR1 and CDR2 are LNHDA and SQIVND (reference sequence). The CDR3 consists of 15 residues. Germline trimming cut 5 bases from V and 3 bases from J; bases unmatched to any gene: 6. For the CDR3, the DNA is TGTGCCAGTAGTTTTGGGACAGGCCCCAATCAGCCCCAGCATTTT. Residues: CASSFGTGPNQPQHF. Variable domain in full (rest from reference TRBV19 and TRBJ1-5): DGGITQSPKYLFRKEGQNVTLSCEQNLNHDAMYWYRQDPGQGLRLIYYSQIVNDFQKGDIAEGYSVSREKKESFPLTVTSAQKNPTAFYLCASSFGTGPNQPQHFGDGTRLSIL.

The V gene is TRBV2, the J gene TRBJ1-2, with 8 bases lining up with TRBD1. Germline values: CDR1 SNHLY, CDR2 FYNNEI. The CDR3 runs to 12 residues. J was trimmed by 8 bases and V by 9 bases; bases with no gene match: 8. The CDR3 DNA sequence: TGTGCCAGAGGGGACAGGTTAGACGGCTACACCTTC. As protein: CARGDRLDGYTF.

This chain links TRBV4-1 with TRBJ1-1, with 7 bases fitting TRBD1. Germline trimming cut 7 bases from V and 4 bases from J; bases unmatched to any gene: 12. CDR1 and CDR2 from the germline V gene are MGHRA and YSYEKL. This CDR3 is built from 15 residues. CDR3 in amino acids: CASNLPTGSATEAFF. The CDR3 DNA reads TGCGCCAGCAACCTACCGACAGGGTCCGCCACTGAAGCTTTCTTT.

The V call is TRBV11-2, the J call TRBJ2-7; D gene unclear. CDR1 and CDR2 (germline): SGHAT, FQNNGV. There are 15 residues in the CDR3. V gave up 0 bases and J gave up 2 bases, with 11 bases separating them. The CDR3 DNA is TGTGCCAGCAGCTTAGAACGGACGGTTACCTACGAGCAGTACTTC. Translation gives CASSLERTVTYEQYF.

The gene calls are TRBV7-9 and TRBJ1-4, with TRBD1 matching over 9 bases. In germline, CDR1 is SEHNR, CDR2 FQNEAQ (reference sequence). Germline trimming cut 4 bases from V and 6 bases from J; bases unmatched to any gene: 15. The CDR3 is made up of 18 amino acids. For the CDR3, the DNA is TGTGCCAGCAGCTCCGGGGGACAGGGACGGCGAAGGGATGAAAAACTGTTTTTT. Encoded protein: CASSSGGQGRRRDEKLFF.

V and J are TRBV27 and TRBJ2-7; D is tentatively TRBD1 or TRBD2 (5 bases each). CDR1 MNHEY and CDR2 SMNVEV come from the germline V gene (reference sequence). With 5 bases removed from V and 0 bases from J, the gap between germline ends came to 17 bases. There are 16 residues in the CDR3. CDR3: CASSPLQGRSSYEQYF. Written as DNA, the CDR3 is TGTGCCAGCAGTCCGCTCCAGGGACGGAGCTCCTACGAGCAGTACTTC.

The chain employs TRBV19 and TRBJ2-7; 7 bases are shared with TRBD2. The CDR3 spans 15 residues. Germline trimming cut 3 bases from V and 0 bases from J; bases unmatched to any gene: 5. Germline V lookup: CDR1 LNHDA, CDR2 SQIVND (reference sequence). The CDR3 region is CASSITGRPSYEQYF. The CDR3, as DNA: TGTGCCAGTAGTATCACCGGGAGGCCCTCCTACGAGCAGTACTTC.

The count of this clone is one. The V gene is TRBV5-5, the J gene TRBJ2-7; TRBD2 aligns across 11 bases. Germline assignment: CDR1 SGHKS and CDR2 YYEKEE (reference sequence). This CDR3 is built from 17 residues. Losses at the gene ends were 3 bases for V and 0 bases for J; bases not matched to a gene: 8. As DNA, the CDR3 is TGTGCCAGCAGCTCGGGACTAGCGGTTCTCGGCTCCTACGAGCAGTACTTC. Encoded protein: CASSSGLAVLGSYEQYF. Using reference TRBV5-5 and TRBJ2-7 for the parts outside the CDR3, the full variable domain is DAGVTQSPTHLIKTRGQQVTLRCSPISGHKSVSWYQQVLGQGPQFIFQYYEKEERGRGNFPDRFSARQFPNYSSELNVNALLLGDSALYLCASSSGLAVLGSYEQYFGPGTRLTVT.

The chain couples TRBV29-1 to TRBJ2-5, with D tentatively TRBD1 (6 bases). Looked up from germline, CDR1 is SQVTM and CDR2 is ANQGSEA. The CDR3 contains 12 residues. Trimming left V 7 bases short and J 3 bases short, with 12 bases between. CDR3 DNA: TGCAGCGCACAGGGAACTGAAGAGACCCAGTACTTC. Protein: CSAQGTEETQYF.

The rearrangement joins TRBV10-3 to TRBJ1-5; D is uncertain. Germline V gives CDR1 ENHRY, CDR2 SYGVKD. The CDR3 runs 15 residues. Trimming took off 10 bases at V and 0 bases at J, with 16 bases between the two ends. This CDR3 reads CATWAGTYSNQPQHF. CDR3 DNA sequence: TGTGCCACCTGGGCAGGAACATATAGCAATCAGCCCCAGCATTTT.

This clone was seen a handful of times. Written as DNA, the CDR3 is TGTGCCAGCAGCCCCACTCCAAACTACGAGCAGTACTTC. Protein product: CASSPTPNYEQYF. V usage is TRBV5-4 and J usage is TRBJ2-7; no definite D call. CDR1 and CDR2 from the germline V gene are SGHNT and YYREEE (reference sequence). V lost 4 bases to trimming and J lost 3 bases, with 11 bases between them. This CDR3 spans 13 amino acids.

The chain joins TRBV4-2 to TRBJ1-1; D not resolved. The germline CDR1 and CDR2 sequences are LGHNA and YNFKEQ. Between the trimmed V and J ends, which lost 3 bases and 5 bases, there was a span of 13 bases. The CDR3 covers 14 residues. CDR3 sequence reads: CASSHESLRTEAFF. CDR3 bases: TGTGCCAGCAGCCATGAGTCACTGAGAACTGAAGCTTTCTTT.

V and J are TRBV9 and TRBJ1-2, with 7 bases matching TRBD1. Germline V CDR1 and CDR2: SGDLS, YYNGEE. The CDR3 length is 15 residues. After removal of 2 bases from V and 4 bases from J, the junction contained 8 bases not matched to a gene. The CDR3 protein is CASSVAGGQSYGYTF. The CDR3 nucleotides are TGTGCCAGCAGCGTTGCAGGGGGACAGTCCTATGGCTACACCTTC.

The chain combines TRBV4-1 with TRBJ1-2; D possibly corresponds to TRBD1 (6 bases). This CDR3 has 15 amino acids. Germline CDR1 MGHRA, CDR2 YSYEKL. V was cut by 1 base and J by 6 bases, with 15 bases left in between. The CDR3 loop is CASSQGPGAVDGYTF. The CDR3 bases are TGCGCCAGCAGCCAAGGCCCGGGGGCGGTGGATGGCTACACCTTC.

The chain uses TRBV27 and TRBJ2-7, with 8 bases that match TRBD1. Losses at the gene ends were 3 bases for V and 4 bases for J; bases not matched to a gene: 8. CDR1 and CDR2 from the germline V gene are MNHEY and SMNVEV (reference sequence). This CDR3 has 15 amino acids. In nucleotides, the CDR3 is TGTGCCAGCAGTTTGGATGCAGGGGGCTATTACGAGCAGTACTTC. This encodes CASSLDAGGYYEQYF.

This sequence joins TRBV7-3 and TRBJ2-1; TRBD2 matches 10 bases. Germline V lookup: CDR1 SGHTA, CDR2 FQGTGA. This CDR3 has 15 amino acids. Losses at the gene ends were 0 bases for V and 5 bases for J; bases not matched to a gene: 1. The CDR3 protein is CASSLTAGGDNEQFF. As DNA, the CDR3 is TGTGCCAGCAGCTTAACAGCGGGAGGGGACAATGAGCAGTTCTTC.

The J gene is TRBJ1-1, the V gene TRBV6-5, with D maybe TRBD1 (6 bases). From germline, CDR1 is MNHEY and CDR2 SVGAGI. V was clipped by 0 bases and J by 10 bases, with 12 bases between them. The CDR3 length is 13 residues. CDR3 sequence reads: CASSYSGGPVAFF. DNA for the CDR3: TGTGCCAGCAGTTACTCAGGGGGTCCGGTAGCTTTCTTT.

The CDR3 DNA reads as TGCGCCAGCAGCCCGAGGGACATTGTTGACGAGCAGTACTTC. Protein: CASSPRDIVDEQYF. V is TRBV5-1 and J is TRBJ2-7; D might be TRBD1 (6 bases). Germline CDR1 reads SGHRS; CDR2 reads YFSETQ. The ends were cut back, 4 bases at V and 5 bases at J, with 16 bases in the middle. The CDR3 is 14 residues long.

Regarding this clone: One end of the junction does not line up with germline, which may come from a read error. J is TRBJ1-2 and V is TRBV6-5, with D unclear. The CDR3 totals 15 residues. Germline CDR1 is MNHEY and CDR2 is SVGAGI. In nucleotides, the CDR3 is TGCGCCAGCAGCCAAGCGCCTATATCGGGCTATGGCTACACCTTC. Translating gives CASSQAPISGYGYTF.

The J gene is TRBJ1-1, the V gene TRBV9; D possibly corresponds to TRBD1 (6 bases). Germline lookup yields CDR1 SGDLS and CDR2 YYNGEE. V lost 6 bases to trimming and J lost 8 bases, with 17 bases between them. The CDR3 has 13 residues. The CDR3 sequence is CASTHLGAGEAFF. CDR3 in DNA: TGTGCCAGCACCCATTTGGGGGCAGGGGAAGCTTTCTTT.

This rearrangement joins TRBV27 to TRBJ2-7; the match to TRBD2 covers 7 bases. The length of the CDR3 is 14 residues. Germline V lookup: CDR1 MNHEY, CDR2 SMNVEV (reference sequence). V trimming: 5 bases; J trimming: 7 bases; junction bases outside the gene matches: 11. The CDR3 DNA reads TGTGCCAGCAGTCCCGGGACTACCCCCAGAGAGCAGTACTTC. Amino acids: CASSPGTTPREQYF.

The J gene is TRBJ1-5, the V gene TRBV19, with D unresolved. The CDR3 has 14 residues. Trimming stripped 7 bases from V and 4 bases from J, with 14 bases between. Germline CDR1 is LNHDA and CDR2 is SQIVND (reference sequence). In nucleotides, the CDR3 is TGTGCCAGTATCTCTAGAGGGTTGAATCAGCCCCAGCATTTT. Translated, it gives CASISRGLNQPQHF.

The V gene is TRBV2, the J gene TRBJ2-3; TRBD1 matches at 9 bases. Germline V lookup: CDR1 SNHLY, CDR2 FYNNEI. The CDR3 extends over 14 amino acids. V gave up 10 bases and J gave up 6 bases; unmatched junction bases: 11. This CDR3 is CATLRTGDPDTQYF. The DNA for the CDR3 is TGTGCCACTTTAAGGACAGGGGACCCGGATACGCAGTATTTT. Drawing the rest from reference TRBV2 and TRBJ2-3, the complete variable domain is EPEVTQTPSHQVTQMGQEVILRCVPISNHLYFYWYRQILGQKVEFLVSFYNNEISEKSEIFDDQFSVERPDGSNFTLKIRSTKLEDSAMYFCATLRTGDPDTQYFGPGTRLTVL.

The chain recombines TRBV9 with TRBJ2-7; 10 bases are shared with TRBD2. The germline gives CDR1 SGDLS, CDR2 YYNGEE. Trimming cost V 3 bases and J 2 bases; bases outside gene matches: 5. The CDR3 is 15 amino acids. DNA of the CDR3: TGTGCCAGCAGCGATGGTAGCGGGGGGCCCTACGAGCAGTACTTC. Encoded protein: CASSDGSGGPYEQYF. Looking up the rest from reference TRBV9 and TRBJ2-7 gives the full variable domain: DSGVTQTPKHLITATGQRVTLRCSPRSGDLSVYWYQQSLDQGLQFLIQYYNGEERAKGNILERFSAQQFPDLHSELNLSSLELGDSALYFCASSDGSGGPYEQYFGPGTRLTVT.

The chain combines TRBV27 with TRBJ1-2, with 8 positions matching TRBD1. After removal of 5 bases from V and 6 bases from J, the junction contained 5 bases not matched to a gene. In germline, CDR1 is MNHEY, CDR2 SMNVEV (reference sequence). There are 13 residues in the CDR3. Written as DNA, the CDR3 is TGTGCCAGCAGTCGTATGACAGGGGATGGCTACACCTTC. Translated, it gives CASSRMTGDGYTF.

J is TRBJ2-7 and V is TRBV9, with D perhaps matching TRBD2 (6 bases). V was shortened by 0 bases and J by 7 bases, with 14 bases between the two germline ends. This CDR3 has 14 residues. Germline V lookup: CDR1 SGDLS, CDR2 YYNGEE. CDR3: CASSVGGLAGEQYF. CDR3 DNA sequence: TGTGCCAGCAGCGTAGGTGGCCTGGCGGGGGAGCAGTACTTC.